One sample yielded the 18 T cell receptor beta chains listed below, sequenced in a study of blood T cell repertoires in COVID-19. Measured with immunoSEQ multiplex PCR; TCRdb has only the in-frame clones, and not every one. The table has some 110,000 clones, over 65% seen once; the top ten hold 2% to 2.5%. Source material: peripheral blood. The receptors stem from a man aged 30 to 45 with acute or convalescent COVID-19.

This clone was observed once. CDR3 coding DNA: TGCGCCAGCGGGACAAGGAGCTCCTACAATGAGCAGTTCTTC. Its protein product is CASGTRSSYNEQFF. This chain joins TRBV10-2 and TRBJ2-1; D perhaps matches TRBD1 (6 bases). The CDR3 has 14 residues. Germline lookup yields CDR1 WSHSY and CDR2 SAAADI. Trimming shortened V by 8 bases and J by 0 bases, and 11 bases separated the two germline ends.

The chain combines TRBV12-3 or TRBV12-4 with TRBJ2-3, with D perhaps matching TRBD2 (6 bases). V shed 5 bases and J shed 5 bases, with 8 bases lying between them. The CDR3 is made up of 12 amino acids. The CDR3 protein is CASSLGGDTQYF. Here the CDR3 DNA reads TGTGCCAGCAGTCTGGGGGGAGATACGCAGTATTTT.

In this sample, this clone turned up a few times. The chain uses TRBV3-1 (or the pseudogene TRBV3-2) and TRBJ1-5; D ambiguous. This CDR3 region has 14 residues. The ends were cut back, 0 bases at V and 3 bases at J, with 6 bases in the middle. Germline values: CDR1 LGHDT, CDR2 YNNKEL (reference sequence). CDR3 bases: TGTGCCAGCAGCCAAGACAGGCTCAATCAGCCCCAGCATTTT. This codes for CASSQDRLNQPQHF.

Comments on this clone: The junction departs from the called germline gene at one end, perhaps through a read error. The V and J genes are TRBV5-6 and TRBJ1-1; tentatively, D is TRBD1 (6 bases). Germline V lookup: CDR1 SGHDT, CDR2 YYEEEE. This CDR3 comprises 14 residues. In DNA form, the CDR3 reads TGTGCCAGCAGCGCCGGAACAGGGAACCCTGAAGCTTTCTTT. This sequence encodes CASSAGTGNPEAFF.

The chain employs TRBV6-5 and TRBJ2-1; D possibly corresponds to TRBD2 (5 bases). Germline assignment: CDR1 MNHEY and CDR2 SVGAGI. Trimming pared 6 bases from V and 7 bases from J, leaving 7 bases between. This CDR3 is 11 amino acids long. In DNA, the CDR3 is TGTGCCAGCAGAAGACTAAATGAGCAGTTCTTC. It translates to CASRRLNEQFF.

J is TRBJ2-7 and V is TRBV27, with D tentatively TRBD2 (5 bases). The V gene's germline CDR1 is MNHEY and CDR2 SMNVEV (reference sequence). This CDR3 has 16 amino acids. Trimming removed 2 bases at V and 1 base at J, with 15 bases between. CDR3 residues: CASSLGLGVRSYEQYF. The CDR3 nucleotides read TGTGCCAGCAGTTTAGGGTTGGGAGTCAGATCCTACGAGCAGTACTTC.

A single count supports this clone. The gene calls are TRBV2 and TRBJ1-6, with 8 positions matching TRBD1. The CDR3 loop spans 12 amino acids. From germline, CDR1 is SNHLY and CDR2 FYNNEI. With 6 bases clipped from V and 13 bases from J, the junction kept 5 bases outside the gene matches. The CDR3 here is CASRATGGPLHF. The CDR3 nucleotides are TGTGCCAGCAGGGCAACAGGGGGTCCCCTCCACTTT.

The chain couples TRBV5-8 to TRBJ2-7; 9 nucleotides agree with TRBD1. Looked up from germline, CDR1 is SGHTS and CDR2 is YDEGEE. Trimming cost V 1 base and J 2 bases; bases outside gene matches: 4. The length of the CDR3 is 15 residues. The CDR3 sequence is CASSLWTGDTYEQYV. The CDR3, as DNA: TGTGCCAGCAGCTTGTGGACAGGGGACACCTACGAGCAGTACGTC.

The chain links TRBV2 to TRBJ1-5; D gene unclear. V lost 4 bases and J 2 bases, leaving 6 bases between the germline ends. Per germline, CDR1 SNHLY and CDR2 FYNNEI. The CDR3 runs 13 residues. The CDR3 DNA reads TGTGCCAGCAGTGGGCAACGCAATCAGCCCCAGCATTTT. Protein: CASSGQRNQPQHF.

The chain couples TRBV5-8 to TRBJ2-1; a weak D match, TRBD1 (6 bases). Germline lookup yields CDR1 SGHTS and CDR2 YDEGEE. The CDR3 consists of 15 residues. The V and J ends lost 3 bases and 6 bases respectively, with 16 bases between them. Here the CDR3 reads CASSSGQTWGNEQFF. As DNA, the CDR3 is TGTGCCAGCAGCTCAGGACAGACCTGGGGCAATGAGCAGTTCTTC.

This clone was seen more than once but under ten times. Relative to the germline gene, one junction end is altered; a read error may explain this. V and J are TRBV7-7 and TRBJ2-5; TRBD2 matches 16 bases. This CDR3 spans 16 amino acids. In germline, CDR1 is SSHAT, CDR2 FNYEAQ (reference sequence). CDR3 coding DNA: TGTGCTAGCAGCTGGGGACTAGCGGGAGGGCTAGAGACCCAGTACTTC. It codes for CASSWGLAGGLETQYF.

CDR3 sequence (DNA): TGTGCCAGCAGACGCGGGAATTCCTACGAGCAGTACGTC. Translated, it gives CASRRGNSYEQYV. The chain couples TRBV5-8 to TRBJ2-7, with D possibly TRBD2 on 6 matching bases. Trimming stripped 5 bases from V and 1 base from J, with 10 bases between. The germline V gene encodes CDR1 SGHTS and CDR2 YDEGEE. The CDR3 is 13 amino acids.

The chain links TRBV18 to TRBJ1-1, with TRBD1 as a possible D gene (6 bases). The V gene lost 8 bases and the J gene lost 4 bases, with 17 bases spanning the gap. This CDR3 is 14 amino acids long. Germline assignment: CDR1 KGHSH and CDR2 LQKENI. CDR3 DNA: TGTGCCAGCCAACAGGGCGGAGAGGGCACTGAAGCTTTCTTT. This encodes CASQQGGEGTEAFF.

The CDR3 nucleotides are TGTGCCAGCAGCGGGACAGGGTATGGCTACACCTTC. Residues: CASSGTGYGYTF. The rearrangement links TRBV2 to TRBJ1-2, with 9 bases matching TRBD1. Germline V gene lookup returns CDR1 SNHLY and CDR2 FYNNEI. The CDR3 length is 12 residues. After removal of 6 bases from V and 5 bases from J, the junction contained 1 base not matched to a gene. Looking up the rest from reference TRBV2 and TRBJ1-2 gives the full variable domain: EPEVTQTPSHQVTQMGQEVILRCVPISNHLYFYWYRQILGQKVEFLVSFYNNEISEKSEIFDDQFSVERPDGSNFTLKIRSTKLEDSAMYFCASSGTGYGYTFGSGTRLTVV.

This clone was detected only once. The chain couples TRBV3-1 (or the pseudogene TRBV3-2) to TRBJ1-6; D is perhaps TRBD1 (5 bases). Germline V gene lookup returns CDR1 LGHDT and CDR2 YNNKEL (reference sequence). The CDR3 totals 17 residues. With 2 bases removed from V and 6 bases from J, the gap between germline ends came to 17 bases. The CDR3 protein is CASSQIGGAGGNSPLHF. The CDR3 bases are TGTGCCAGCAGCCAAATCGGAGGGGCCGGCGGTAATTCACCCCTCCACTTT.

The chain's CDR3 is CASSPGLDREQYV. The CDR3 coding sequence is TGTGCCAGCAGCCCTGGACTTGACAGGGAGCAGTACGTC. The V and J genes are TRBV3-1 (or the pseudogene TRBV3-2) and TRBJ2-7, with D possibly being TRBD1 (6 bases). V lost 4 bases and J lost 7, with 14 bases in between. The CDR3 consists of 13 residues. Germline V gives CDR1 LGHDT, CDR2 YNNKEL (reference sequence).

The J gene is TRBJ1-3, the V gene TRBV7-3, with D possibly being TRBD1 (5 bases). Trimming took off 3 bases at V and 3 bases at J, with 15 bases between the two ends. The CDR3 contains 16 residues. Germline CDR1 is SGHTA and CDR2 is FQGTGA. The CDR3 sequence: CASSLEGTPDGNTIYF. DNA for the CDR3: TGTGCCAGCAGCTTGGAGGGGACGCCCGATGGAAACACCATATATTTT.

The CDR3 is CASSKAGGVYEQYF. CDR3 nucleotides: TGTGCCAGTAGTAAAGCGGGGGGGGTCTACGAGCAGTACTTC. V gene TRBV19 combines with J gene TRBJ2-7; 10 nucleotides align to TRBD2. The CDR3 sequence is 14 residues long. The junction had 3 bases not matched to a gene; V was cut back by 4 bases and J by 3 bases. Germline V CDR1 and CDR2: LNHDA, SQIVND (reference sequence).